This TCR beta chain stems from a study of blood T cell repertoires in COVID-19. The wider study: From T cells, B-cell-depleted T cells, or PBMCs came the material, which was cDNA or gDNA.

In the study's own analysis: Reference gene primer amplification yielded estimated nucleated cell counts. Clones were sequenced by immunoSEQ multiplex PCR, and TCRdb holds only the in-frame ones, with some missing. The V and J calls and clone size were taken over from that table, and D and trimming were inferred from the DNA. The sample records about 260,000 clones, about 88% being singletons. One Seattle source followed patients from active infection through their disease course. The germline CDR1 and CDR2 sequences are MNHEY and SMNVEV (reference sequence). This CDR3 is built from 13 residues. V lost 5 bases, J lost 5 bases, and 10 bases lay in between.

V and J are TRBV27 and TRBJ2-1; TRBD1 might be the D (6 bases). The material sequenced was peripheral blood. This clonotype originated in a woman aged 55-70 years with COVID-19, enrolled during active disease. The chain's CDR3 is CASSTGRNNEQFF. CDR3 nucleotides: TGTGCCAGCAGTACAGGGCGGAACAATGAGCAGTTCTTC.